The present entry profiles one T cell receptor (beta chain) with its context. As yet, its antigen is unknown. Germline V gives CDR1 SNHLY, CDR2 FYNNEI. Trimming cost V 7 bases and J 5 bases, with 14 bases left between them. The CDR3 is 13 residues long. This entry belongs to a study of T-cell reconstitution after alpha-beta-depleted transplantation in children. General study findings and limits: The origin of alpha-beta T cells about two months after transplant was reportedly several hundred expanded graft clones. Hyperexpanded clones declined; after one year, newly produced T cells mostly supplied diversity.

The library targeted TCRbeta and was prepared with unique molecular identifiers. TCRdb recomputed calls from the PCR reads with MiXCR, one row per CDR3 protein. Counted here are 300,000 or so distinct CDR3 sequences, around 25% occurring once; the ten biggest clones make up about a tenth. The sequenced sample was PBMCs, mostly from graft donor cells, obtained 180 days after TCRalphabeta/CD19-depleted stem cell transplant. The V call is TRBV2, the J call TRBJ1-1; D is uncertain. The clonotype comes from a male patient younger than 18 who had a stem cell transplant for acute lymphoblastic leukemia, so the T cells may come from the graft donor. CDR3 sequence reads: CASKAGGWTEAFF. CDR3 DNA: TGTGCCAGCAAGGCCGGAGGTTGGACTGAAGCTTTCTTT.